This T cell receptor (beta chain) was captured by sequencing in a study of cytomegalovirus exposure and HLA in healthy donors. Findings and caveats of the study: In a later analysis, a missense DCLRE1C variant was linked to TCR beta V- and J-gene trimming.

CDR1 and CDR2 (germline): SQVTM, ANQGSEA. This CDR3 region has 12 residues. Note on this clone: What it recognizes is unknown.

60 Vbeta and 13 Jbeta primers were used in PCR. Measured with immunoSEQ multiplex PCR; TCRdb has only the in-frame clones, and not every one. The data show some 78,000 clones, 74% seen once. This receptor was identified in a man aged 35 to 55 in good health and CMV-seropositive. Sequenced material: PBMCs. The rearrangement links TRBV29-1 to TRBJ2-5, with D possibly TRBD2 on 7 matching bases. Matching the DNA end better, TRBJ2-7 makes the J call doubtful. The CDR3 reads CSVGGTSHEQYF. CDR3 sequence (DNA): TGCAGCGTGGGGGGGACATCCCACGAGCAGTACTTC.